Each of the 13 T cell receptor beta chains below was sequenced from the same sample in a study of glioma-infiltrating T cells after dendritic cell vaccination. Here immunoSEQ multiplex PCR was the method, and the copy in TCRdb shows in-frame clones only, minus some. The sample shows over 90,000 clones, around 81% of them seen only once. Sequenced material: blood, taken before dendritic cell vaccination. These receptors all stem from a human donor with glioblastoma.

The V and J genes are TRBV10-3 and TRBJ1-4, with D possibly being TRBD1 (6 bases). The CDR3 sequence is 16 residues long. CDR1 ENHRY and CDR2 SYGVKD come from the germline V gene. Trimming shortened V by 2 bases and J by 7 bases, and 17 bases separated the two germline ends. This chain's CDR3 is CAISERGAGVAEKLFF. CDR3 sequence (DNA): TGTGCCATCAGTGAGCGGGGGGCAGGGGTGGCTGAAAAACTGTTTTTT.

This chain connects TRBV7-9 to TRBJ2-1; possibly TRBD1 for D (5 bases). The V gene's germline CDR1 is SEHNR and CDR2 FQNEAQ (reference sequence). This CDR3 contains 15 residues. V was pared by 1 base and J by 4 bases, with 11 bases between. The CDR3 region is CASSLGQTVYNEQFF. As DNA, the CDR3 is TGTGCCAGCAGCTTAGGCCAGACAGTTTACAATGAGCAGTTCTTC.

This clone was detected a few times. This sequence joins TRBV7-9 and TRBJ1-1; 8 bases match TRBD1. CDR3 length: 12 residues. J lost 5 bases, V lost 6 bases, and 2 bases had no gene match. Germline-derived CDR1 and CDR2 are SEHNR and FQNEAQ (reference sequence). The CDR3 reads CASRQGDTEAFF. The DNA for the CDR3 is TGTGCCAGCAGACAGGGGGATACTGAAGCTTTCTTT.

J is TRBJ1-3 and V is TRBV7-2; D gene uncertain. The CDR3 is made up of 16 amino acids. V was clipped by 5 bases and J by 4 bases, with 18 bases between them. Germline assignment: CDR1 SGHTA and CDR2 FQGNSA. The CDR3 DNA reads as TGTGCCAGCAGCGGCCAGTTTGCGGCCATGGGAAACACCATATATTTT. Its translation: CASSGQFAAMGNTIYF.

This chain joins TRBV5-1 and TRBJ1-2; D not resolved. Per germline, CDR1 SGHRS and CDR2 YFSETQ. V lost 5 bases to trimming and J lost 7 bases, with 18 bases between them. The CDR3 runs 14 residues. CDR3 sequence: CASREPAEASGYTF. The DNA of the CDR3 is TGCGCCAGCAGAGAGCCAGCCGAAGCGTCTGGCTACACCTTC. The full variable domain, rest sourced from reference TRBV5-1 and TRBJ1-2, is KAGVTQTPRYLIKTRGQQVTLSCSPISGHRSVSWYQQTPGQGLQFLFEYFSETQRNKGNFPGRFSGRQFSNSRSEMNVSTLELGDSALYLCASREPAEASGYTFGSGTRLTVV.

V usage is TRBV6-1 and J usage is TRBJ2-7, with 8 bases matching TRBD1. In germline, CDR1 is MNHNS, CDR2 SASEGT. The CDR3 sequence is 15 residues long. Germline trimming cut 7 bases from V and 0 bases from J; bases unmatched to any gene: 8. Here the CDR3 reads CASTHSGGPSYEQYF. DNA for the CDR3: TGTGCCAGCACTCACTCAGGGGGCCCCTCCTACGAGCAGTACTTC.

The gene calls are TRBV5-4 and TRBJ1-1; no clear D gene. CDR1 SGHNT and CDR2 YYREEE come from the germline V gene (reference sequence). Between the trimmed V and J ends, which lost 1 base and 5 bases, there was a span of 12 bases. The CDR3 extends over 14 amino acids. The CDR3 protein is CASSLFGVVTEAFF. CDR3 nucleotides: TGTGCCAGCAGCTTGTTCGGGGTCGTGACTGAAGCTTTCTTT.

In this sample, this clone turned up once. Germline is not matched at one junction end, which may reflect a read error. The chain links TRBV7-7 to TRBJ2-1, with a possible D match to TRBD2 (6 bases). In germline, CDR1 is SSHAT, CDR2 FNYEAQ (reference sequence). This CDR3 region has 14 residues. The CDR3 nucleotides read TGTGCTAGCAGCTTGGATAGCGGAGACAATGAGCAGTTCTTC. Amino acid sequence: CASSLDSGDNEQFF.

The chain links TRBV5-1 to TRBJ2-1; 9 bases are a match to TRBD2. This CDR3 spans 17 amino acids. Trimming at V came to 0 bases and at J to 4 bases, leaving 8 bases not matched to a gene. Per germline, CDR1 SGHRS and CDR2 YFSETQ. CDR3: CASSLAPFSGGYNEQFF. In DNA, the CDR3 is TGCGCCAGCAGCTTGGCACCATTCAGCGGGGGGTACAATGAGCAGTTCTTC.

The rearrangement joins TRBV27 to TRBJ2-3; TRBD2 matches 14 bases. This CDR3 spans 14 amino acids. J lost 8 bases, V lost 5 bases, and 3 bases had no gene match. CDR1 and CDR2 (germline): MNHEY, SMNVEV (reference sequence). CDR3 in amino acids: CASSAGLAGVTQYF. The CDR3 coding sequence is TGTGCCAGCAGTGCGGGACTAGCGGGGGTTACGCAGTATTTT.

The chain carries TRBV4-1 and TRBJ1-1; 8 nucleotides line up with TRBD1. The V gene end was trimmed by 4 bases and the J gene end by 1 base; junction bases not matched to a gene: 2. Germline CDR1 MGHRA, CDR2 YSYEKL. The CDR3 is made up of 14 amino acids. The CDR3 sequence: CASSRGQGNTEAFF. The CDR3 DNA reads TGCGCCAGCAGCCGAGGACAGGGGAACACTGAAGCTTTCTTT.

This clone occurred once. The V call is TRBV23-1, the J call TRBJ2-7; 8 bases are a match to TRBD1. TRBV23-1 is identified as an open reading frame with a role that is uncertain. Losses at the gene ends were 2 bases for V and 5 bases for J; bases not matched to a gene: 8. The CDR3 extends over 15 amino acids. CDR3 bases: TGCGCCAGCAGTCAAACTGGACAGGGCATCCACGAGCAGTACTTC. The encoded protein is CASSQTGQGIHEQYF.

This clone showed up just once. J is TRBJ1-2 and V is TRBV30, with TRBD1 matching 10 bases. Germline CDR1 reads GTSNPN; CDR2 reads SVGIG (reference sequence). V dropped 0 bases and J dropped 11; count of bases not matched to a gene: 6. This CDR3 has 13 residues. The CDR3 loop reads CAWSVKGQGFYTF. The CDR3 nucleotides read TGTGCCTGGAGTGTAAAGGGACAGGGGTTTTACACCTTC.